The rows below give T cell receptor beta chains drawn from one sample of a study of T cell repertoires in cytomegalovirus infection. Their cognate antigens are unknown. One entry per CDR3 protein results from TCRdb running MiXCR on the reads. The data contain hundreds of thousands of distinct CDR3 sequences, roughly 33% of them seen just once; the ten biggest clones take up roughly 18%. This sample comprised cultured PBMCs, obtained from culture after CMV antigen stimulation. The source of these receptors is a human donor in good health (CMV status not recorded). Some clones in this sample may be carry-over from other donors' samples. Both conserved end residues are part of each CDR3. The D gene is left open where the match is weak. Only some rows state a clone size, as once, few, many or a class for expanded clones.

size: NA; V: TRBV7-2; D: TRBD1; length: 15; J: TRBJ2-1; CDR3: CASSIDRGQYNEQFF; DNA: TGTGCCAGCAGCATCGACAGGGGGCAATACAATGAGCAGTTCTTC
size: few; V: TRBV5-4; D: NA; length: 14; J: TRBJ2-1; CDR3: CASSLVGDSNEQFF; DNA: TGTGCCAGCAGTTTAGTAGGAGACTCTAATGAGCAGTTCTTC
size: NA; V: TRBV7-6; D: NA; length: 11; J: TRBJ2-1; CDR3: CASSSAGQQFF; DNA: TGTGCCAGCAGCTCCGCGGGACAGCAGTTCTTC
size: NA; V: TRBV7-6; D: TRBD2; length: 17; J: TRBJ2-3; CDR3: CASSTYLLAGPPDTQYF; DNA: TGTGCCAGCAGCACTTATCTCCTAGCGGGCCCTCCAGATACGCAGTATTTT
size: many; V: TRBV7-2; D: NA; length: 13; J: TRBJ2-1; CDR3: CASSFSPGDEQFF; DNA: TGTGCCAGCAGCTTTTCCCCCGGTGATGAGCAGTTCTTC
size: NA; V: TRBV5-1; D: NA; length: 13; J: TRBJ2-2; CDR3: CASSLFSGGELFF; DNA: TGCGCCAGCAGCTTGTTTTCCGGCGGGGAGCTGTTTTTT
size: NA; V: TRBV10-3; D: TRBD1; length: 14; J: TRBJ1-2; CDR3: CAIGRQGGGYGYTF; DNA: TGTGCCATCGGTAGACAGGGGGGTGGCTATGGCTACACCTTC
size: NA; V: TRBV2; D: NA; length: 13; J: TRBJ2-5; CDR3: CANGQRVAETQYF; DNA: TGTGCTAACGGACAGAGGGTGGCGGAGACCCAGTACTTC
size: NA; V: TRBV7-2; D: NA; length: 15; J: TRBJ2-7; CDR3: CASSLRGAFSYEQYF; DNA: TGTGCCAGCAGCTTACGAGGGGCCTTCTCCTACGAGCAGTACTTC
size: NA; V: TRBV18; D: NA; length: 15; J: TRBJ1-4; CDR3: CASSPPRRGDEKLFF; DNA: TGTGCCAGCTCACCACCGCGGAGGGGCGATGAAAAACTGTTTTTT
size: NA; V: TRBV7-2; D: TRBD2; length: 15; J: TRBJ2-3; CDR3: CASSPRTSGWGTQYF; DNA: TGTGCCAGCAGCCCGCGGACTAGCGGTTGGGGTACGCAGTATTTT
size: few; V: TRBV2; D: NA; length: 11; J: TRBJ2-1; CDR3: CASSEGYEQFF; DNA: TGTGCCAGCAGTGAAGGTTATGAGCAGTTCTTC
size: NA; V: TRBV19; D: NA; length: 14; J: TRBJ2-7; CDR3: CASSSRGPSYEQYF; DNA: TGTGCCAGTAGTAGCCGGGGGCCTTCCTACGAGCAGTACTTC
size: few; V: TRBV6-5; D: TRBD1; length: 17; J: TRBJ1-3; CDR3: CASSRQGLSLAGNTIYF; DNA: TGTGCCAGCAGTAGACAGGGGTTAAGCCTTGCGGGAAACACCATATATTTT
size: few; V: TRBV4-2; D: NA; length: 17; J: TRBJ2-3; CDR3: CASSQEPGGARADTQYF; DNA: TGTGCCAGCAGCCAAGAACCCGGGGGTGCTAGAGCAGATACGCAGTATTTT
size: NA; V: TRBV7-2; D: NA; length: 14; J: TRBJ2-2; CDR3: CASSPYANTGELFF; DNA: TGTGCCAGCAGCCCTTACGCGAACACCGGGGAGCTGTTTTTT
size: once; V: TRBV2; D: TRBD1; length: 11; J: TRBJ1-1; CDR3: CASKGTDEAFF; DNA: TGTGCCAGCAAGGGGACAGATGAAGCTTTCTTT
size: NA; V: TRBV4-3; D: NA; length: 16; J: TRBJ1-2; CDR3: CASSQDQAGAGYGYTF; DNA: TGCGCCAGCAGCCAAGATCAGGCGGGGGCGGGCTATGGCTACACCTTC
size: many; V: TRBV7-2; D: TRBD1; length: 14; J: TRBJ1-6; CDR3: CASRSDRGFTPLHF; DNA: TGTGCCAGCAGATCAGACAGGGGGTTCACACCCCTCCACTTT
size: NA; V: TRBV6-1; D: TRBD2; length: 15; J: TRBJ2-7; CDR3: CASSELGGGPSEQYF; DNA: TGTGCCAGCAGTGAATTGGGGGGAGGGCCCTCCGAGCAGTACTTC
size: NA; V: TRBV6-1; D: NA; length: 15; J: TRBJ2-3; CDR3: CATVDFFSSTDTQYF; DNA: TGTGCCACCGTAGACTTTTTTTCTAGCACAGATACGCAGTATTTT
size: few; V: TRBV20-1; D: TRBD2; length: 13; J: TRBJ2-3; CDR3: CSARASGENTQYF; DNA: TGCAGTGCTAGAGCTAGCGGGGAAAATACGCAGTATTTT
size: few; V: TRBV2; D: NA; length: 14; J: TRBJ1-4; CDR3: CASNKDMFNEKLFF; DNA: TGTGCCAGCAACAAAGACATGTTTAATGAAAAACTGTTTTTT
size: NA; V: TRBV5-6; D: NA; length: 14; J: TRBJ2-3; CDR3: CASRKGRFTDTQYF; DNA: TGTGCCAGCAGGAAGGGACGGTTCACAGATACGCAGTATTTT
size: few; V: TRBV7-9; D: TRBD1; length: 15; J: TRBJ2-3; CDR3: CASSPRGLGTDTQYF; DNA: TGTGCCAGCAGCCCCAGGGGGCTCGGCACAGATACGCAGTATTTT